The 25 T cell receptor beta chains in this list originate from one sample, sequenced in a study of T-cell reconstitution after alpha-beta-depleted transplantation in children. Unique molecular identifiers were built into the TCRbeta library. TCRdb processed the PCR reads anew with MiXCR; each CDR3 protein has one entry. The sample consists of about 250,000 distinct CDR3 sequences, about 24% of them appearing once. The source was PBMCs, mostly from graft donor cells, collected 360 days after TCRalphabeta/CD19-depleted stem cell transplant. These receptors all come from a female patient under 10 years old who had a stem cell transplant for congenital amegakaryocytic thrombocytopenia, so the T cells may come from the graft donor.

This clonotype turned up a few times. The rearrangement links TRBV18 to TRBJ2-5; 7 bases line up with TRBD1. The germline gives CDR1 KGHSH, CDR2 LQKENI. This CDR3 is 15 amino acids long. Trimming took 6 bases from V and 2 from J; bases not matched to a gene: 9. The CDR3 sequence is CASSLGQIHQETQYF. The DNA of the CDR3 is TGTGCCAGCTCGCTGGGACAGATACATCAAGAGACCCAGTACTTC.

This chain joins TRBV7-6 and TRBJ2-1; 8 nucleotides agree with TRBD2. CDR3 length equals 18 residues. V was clipped by 5 bases and J by 4 bases; unmatched bases: 16. CDR1 is SGHVS, CDR2 FNYEAQ, per germline. CDR3 loop: CASSRILGGGSRYNEQFF. The CDR3, as DNA: TGTGCCAGCAGCCGCATATTGGGCGGGGGGTCAAGATACAATGAGCAGTTCTTC.

On this clonotype itself: An end of the junction does not agree with germline; a read error may underlie this. The genes are TRBV2 and TRBJ2-5, with 8 bases matching TRBD2. Per the germline V gene, CDR1 is SNHLY and CDR2 is FYNNEI. This CDR3 is built from 16 residues. The CDR3 loop reads CASFMGLAGPPETQNF. The CDR3, as DNA: TGTGCCAGCTTCATGGGTCTAGCGGGTCCCCCAGAGACCCAGAACTTC.

This clonotype appeared a few times. J is TRBJ2-7 and V is TRBV19; 10 bases fit TRBD1. The germline V gene encodes CDR1 LNHDA and CDR2 SQIVND (reference sequence). The CDR3 covers 14 residues. Trimming cost V 5 bases and J 1 base; bases outside gene matches: 2. The CDR3 sequence: CASSAGQGSYEQYF. CDR3 sequence (DNA): TGTGCCAGTAGTGCGGGACAGGGGTCCTACGAGCAGTACTTC.

This clonotype was counted between two and nine times. V is TRBV6-1 and J is TRBJ1-1, with D unclear. The CDR3 covers 14 residues. The V and J ends lost 6 bases and 3 bases respectively, with 14 bases between them. Germline CDR1 is MNHNS and CDR2 is SASEGT. The CDR3 sequence: CASSRRFSDTEAFF. For the CDR3, the DNA is TGTGCCAGCAGCCGTCGCTTTTCAGACACTGAAGCTTTCTTT.

The chain combines TRBV3-1 with TRBJ1-2, with no clear D. Trimming removed 4 bases from V and 7 bases from J, with 16 bases in between. The CDR3 length is 14 residues. Germline assignment: CDR1 LGHDT and CDR2 YNNKEL (reference sequence). CDR3 nucleotide sequence: TGTGCCAGCAGCCTAGACTCTGGGCGCTCTGGCTACACCTTC. Its translation is CASSLDSGRSGYTF.

In its sample, this clonotype was seen a few times. Written as DNA, the CDR3 is TGTGCCACCAGTGGTGGACAGGGCTACGAGCAGTACTTC. It codes for CATSGGQGYEQYF. The chain has TRBV24-1 and TRBJ2-7, with 8 positions matching TRBD1. The germline V gene encodes CDR1 KGHDR and CDR2 SFDVKD. The CDR3 covers 13 residues. The V and J ends lost 5 bases and 3 bases, in that order; junction bases with no gene match: 2.

The table lists this clonotype with a few counts. The chain recombines TRBV20-1 with TRBJ2-7, with 8 bases fitting TRBD2. Germline values: CDR1 DFQATT, CDR2 SNEGSKA (reference sequence). Trimming at V came to 3 bases and at J to 2 bases, leaving 6 bases not matched to a gene. This CDR3 comprises 14 residues. The CDR3 is CSARPGLGTYEQYF. CDR3 nucleotide sequence: TGCAGTGCTAGGCCGGGACTAGGAACCTACGAGCAGTACTTC.

The chain links TRBV4-1 to TRBJ2-4, with D maybe TRBD1 (6 bases). This CDR3 region has 16 residues. Germline lookup yields CDR1 MGHRA and CDR2 YSYEKL. Trimming removed 0 bases at V and 1 base at J, with 10 bases between. DNA of the CDR3: TGCGCCAGCAGCCAAGAGGGGGCGAAGGCCAAAAACATTCAGTACTTC. The encoded protein is CASSQEGAKAKNIQYF.

The chain uses TRBV5-1 and TRBJ2-6, with 7 bases matching TRBD2. J lost 2 bases, V lost 1 base, and 3 bases had no gene match. The CDR3 length is 16 residues. Per the germline V gene, CDR1 is SGHRS and CDR2 is YFSETQ. The CDR3 sequence is CASSLSGTAGANVLTF. In nucleotides, the CDR3 is TGCGCCAGCAGCTTGAGCGGGACGGCTGGGGCCAACGTCCTGACTTTC.

This clonotype appeared many times. This chain uses TRBV20-1 with TRBJ2-7; maybe TRBD2 (5 bases). The CDR3 is 11 residues long. Germline V gene data show CDR1 as DFQATT and CDR2 as SNEGSKA (reference sequence). V dropped 5 bases and J dropped 7 bases, with 12 bases sitting between them. CDR3 sequence reads: CSAPRSGEQYF. The CDR3 region has the DNA TGCAGTGCTCCACGTTCGGGGGAGCAGTACTTC.

This rearrangement joins TRBV18 to TRBJ2-3; no reliable D call. V lost 2 bases and J 0 bases, leaving 6 bases between the germline ends. Germline V gene lookup returns CDR1 KGHSH and CDR2 LQKENI. The CDR3 loop spans 14 amino acids. CDR3 coding DNA: TGTGCCAGCTCACCAATAGACAGCACAGATACGCAGTATTTT. This translates into CASSPIDSTDTQYF.

The chain combines TRBV20-1 with TRBJ1-3; D ambiguous. This CDR3 contains 14 residues. The V gene lost 5 bases and the J gene lost 0 bases, with 11 bases spanning the gap. Germline V gene lookup returns CDR1 DFQATT and CDR2 SNEGSKA (reference sequence). CDR3 residues: CSALTPSSGNTIYF. The CDR3 nucleotides are TGCAGTGCTCTGACACCAAGCTCTGGAAACACCATATATTTT.

This chain connects TRBV28 to TRBJ2-1, with TRBD1 matching over 7 bases. The CDR3 is 17 residues long. Trimming removed 7 bases from V and 8 bases from J; junction bases left unmatched: 20. Germline V gene data show CDR1 as MDHEN and CDR2 as SYDVKM. CDR3 DNA sequence: TGTGCCAGCAACAGGGACAGCCTACTTCGGGTCTTCGATGAGCAGTTCTTC. Its protein is CASNRDSLLRVFDEQFF. The full variable domain, its missing parts supplied by reference TRBV28 and TRBJ2-1, is DVKVTQSSRYLVKRTGEKVFLECVQDMDHENMFWYRQDPGLGLRLIYFSYDVKMKEKGDIPEGYSVSREKKERFSLILESASTNQTSMYLCASNRDSLLRVFDEQFFGPGTRLTVL.

Notes on this clonotype: As the CDR3 is not closed by the conserved phenylalanine or tryptophan, this likely results from a read error. V and J are TRBV28 and TRBJ2-1; no firm D call. The CDR3 spans 18 residues. From germline, CDR1 is MDHEN and CDR2 SYDVKM. Trimming took off 3 bases at V and 6 bases at J, with 24 bases between the two ends. DNA of the CDR3: TGTGCCAGCAGTTTGGGATCTTGGATGAGGCCCCTGACCAATGAGCAGTTCTCC. It codes for CASSLGSWMRPLTNEQFS.

CDR3 in DNA: TGCAGTGCTACCCCCTTCCAGCGATTCGGCTCCTACGAGCAGTACTTC. This translates into CSATPFQRFGSYEQYF. The V and J genes are TRBV20-1 and TRBJ2-7; D not resolved. This CDR3 contains 16 residues. From germline, CDR1 is DFQATT and CDR2 SNEGSKA (reference sequence). Trimming removed 4 bases from V and 0 bases from J, with 19 bases in between.

This clonotype showed up many times. This sequence joins TRBV29-1 and TRBJ2-1; 8 nucleotides align to TRBD2. V shed 7 bases and J 0 bases; nucleotides not matched to a gene: 5. Germline assignment: CDR1 SQVTM and CDR2 ANQGSEA. This CDR3 region has 14 residues. The CDR3 is CSESGSSSYNEQFF. The CDR3 nucleotides are TGCAGCGAAAGCGGGAGCAGCTCCTACAATGAGCAGTTCTTC.

This clonotype was seen many times. This chain uses TRBV5-1 with TRBJ2-2; TRBD1 agrees at 7 bases. This CDR3 is built from 14 residues. The germline CDR1 and CDR2 sequences are SGHRS and YFSETQ. After removal of 0 bases from V and 4 bases from J, the junction contained 0 bases not matched to a gene. The CDR3 DNA follows: TGCGCCAGCAGCTTGGGGACAGGCACCGGGGAGCTGTTTTTT. Its translation is CASSLGTGTGELFF.

The chain combines TRBV3-1 with TRBJ2-2; D gene ambiguous. CDR3 length: 14 amino acids. The V gene lost 4 bases and the J gene lost 1 base, with 7 bases spanning the gap. Germline lookup yields CDR1 LGHDT and CDR2 YNNKEL (reference sequence). CDR3 coding DNA: TGTGCCAGCAGCCGGATCTTGAACACCGGGGAGCTGTTTTTT. Protein product: CASSRILNTGELFF.

This clonotype was picked up many times. The V call is TRBV20-1, the J call TRBJ2-3; TRBD2 matches 8 bases. CDR1 and CDR2 (germline): DFQATT, SNEGSKA (reference sequence). The CDR3 covers 16 residues. The J segment lost 0 bases and the V segment lost 0 bases, leaving 5 bases of the junction unmatched. The CDR3 sequence: CSARDSLADSTDTQYF. The CDR3, as DNA: TGCAGTGCTAGAGATTCACTAGCGGACAGCACAGATACGCAGTATTTT.

The chain carries TRBV11-3 and TRBJ2-3; D gene uncertain. The CDR3 contains 13 residues. Germline CDR1 reads SGHNT; CDR2 reads YENEEA. V lost 0 bases, J lost 4 bases, and 5 bases lay in between. CDR3 region: CASSLEFPDTQYF. In DNA, the CDR3 is TGTGCCAGCAGCTTAGAGTTCCCAGATACGCAGTATTTT. The whole variable domain, filled in from reference TRBV11-3 and TRBJ2-3, reads EAGVVQSPRYKIIEKKQPVAFWCNPISGHNTLYWYLQNLGQGPELLIRYENEEAVDDSQLPKDRFSAERLKGVDSTLKIQPAELGDSAVYLCASSLEFPDTQYFGPGTRLTVL.

The CDR3 spells CASSITGTTRSQETQYF. As DNA, the CDR3 is TGTGCCAGCAGTATTACCGGGACTACCCGTTCCCAAGAGACCCAGTACTTC. This chain links TRBV7-2 with TRBJ2-5; 7 bases are a match to TRBD2. The junction had 14 bases not matched to a gene; V was cut back by 6 bases and J by 1 base. Germline V gives CDR1 SGHTA, CDR2 FQGNSA. The CDR3 runs 17 residues.

This clonotype was seen many times. This chain joins TRBV2 and TRBJ2-7; 7 bases map to TRBD1. With V trimmed by 6 bases and J by 2 bases, 10 bases remained unmatched. CDR1 is SNHLY, CDR2 FYNNEI, per germline. This CDR3 is built from 15 residues. The CDR3 reads CASRFLKGQTYEQYF. DNA for the CDR3: TGTGCCAGCAGGTTCCTAAAGGGACAGACCTACGAGCAGTACTTC.

V is TRBV7-9 and J is TRBJ1-5; D call uncertain. V lost 7 bases and J 7 bases, leaving 11 bases between the germline ends. The germline V gene encodes CDR1 SEHNR and CDR2 FQNEAQ (reference sequence). The CDR3 runs to 12 residues. CDR3 protein: CASNRGEQPQHF. The CDR3 nucleotides are TGTGCCAGCAACCGGGGAGAACAGCCCCAGCATTTT.

This chain uses TRBV12-3 or TRBV12-4 with TRBJ2-2; D could derive from TRBD1 or TRBD2 (5 bases each). The CDR3 runs to 16 residues. The ends were cut back, 8 bases at V and 3 bases at J, with 19 bases in the middle. CDR3: CASGGIESLYTGELFF. DNA for the CDR3: TGTGCCAGCGGGGGAATCGAGTCTTTGTACACCGGGGAGCTGTTTTTT.